This TCR beta chain was recorded in a study of T cells in Graves' hyperthyroidism and ophthalmopathy. Template material for amplifying TCR beta CDR3 regions consisted of RNA transcripts. HTBI primers were used for first-round RT-PCR of the TCR CDR3. TCRdb reprocessed the multiplex PCR reads with MiXCR, giving one entry per CDR3 protein. The repertoire holds hundreds of thousands of distinct CDR3 sequences, with roughly 40% as singletons. The receptor comes from a man aged 18 to 29 with Graves' hyperthyroidism. The sequenced material came from blood.

CDR3 amino acids: CATSREPQDRANVLTF. In DNA, the CDR3 is TGTGCCACCAGCAGGGAACCCCAGGACAGGGCCAACGTCCTGACTTTC. This chain joins TRBV15 and TRBJ2-6, with D maybe TRBD1 (5 bases). Trimming stripped 3 bases from V and 5 bases from J, with 14 bases between. The V gene's germline CDR1 is LNHNV and CDR2 YYDKDF (reference sequence). This CDR3 has 16 residues. Drawing the rest from reference TRBV15 and TRBJ2-6, the complete variable domain is DAMVIQNPRYQVTQFGKPVTLSCSQTLNHNVMYWYQQKSSQAPKLLFHYYDKDFNNEADTPDNFQSRRPNTSFCFLDIRSPGLGDTAMYLCATSREPQDRANVLTFGAGSRLTVL.